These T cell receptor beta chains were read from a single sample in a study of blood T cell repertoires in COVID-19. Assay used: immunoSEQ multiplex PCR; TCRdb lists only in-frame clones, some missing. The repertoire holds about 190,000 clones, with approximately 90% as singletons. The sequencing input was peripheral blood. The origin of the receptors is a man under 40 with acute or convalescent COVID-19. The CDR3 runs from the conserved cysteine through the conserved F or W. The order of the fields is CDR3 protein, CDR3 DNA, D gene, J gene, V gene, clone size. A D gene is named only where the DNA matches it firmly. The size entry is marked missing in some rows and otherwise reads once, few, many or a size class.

CDR3aa: CAWSGQSNQPQHF
CDR3nt: TGTGCCTGGAGTGGACAGTCCAATCAGCCCCAGCATTTT
d_gene: .
j_gene: TRBJ1-5
v_gene: TRBV30
abundance: .

CDR3aa: CASSSPGQEAFF
CDR3nt: TGTGCCAGCAGCTCACCAGGACAAGAAGCTTTCTTT
d_gene: .
j_gene: TRBJ1-1
v_gene: TRBV7-3
abundance: .

CDR3aa: CASTPAGRLTEAFF
CDR3nt: TGCGCCAGCACCCCCGCGGGACGGCTCACTGAAGCTTTCTTT
d_gene: .
j_gene: TRBJ1-1
v_gene: TRBV5-1
abundance: .

CDR3aa: CASSYTGRGNQPQHF
CDR3nt: TGTGCCAGCAGTTACACGGGGAGGGGCAATCAGCCCCAGCATTTT
d_gene: .
j_gene: TRBJ1-5
v_gene: TRBV6-5
abundance: .

CDR3aa: CASSLEATNEKLFF
CDR3nt: TGCGCCAGCAGCCTCGAGGCAACTAATGAAAAACTGTTTTTT
d_gene: .
j_gene: TRBJ1-4
v_gene: TRBV5-1
abundance: .

CDR3aa: CASSHLTVRRGKNEKLFF
CDR3nt: TGTGCCAGCAGCCACCTTACAGTAAGAAGGGGGAAGAATGAAAAACTGTTTTTT
d_gene: .
j_gene: TRBJ1-4
v_gene: TRBV14
abundance: .

CDR3aa: CASSPVGGYYEQYF
CDR3nt: TGTGCCAGCAGTCCTGTTGGCGGTTACTACGAGCAGTACTTC
d_gene: .
j_gene: TRBJ2-7
v_gene: TRBV28
abundance: few

CDR3aa: CASRRTGVNEKLFF
CDR3nt: TGTGCCAGCCGACGGACAGGGGTTAATGAAAAACTGTTTTTT
d_gene: TRBD1
j_gene: TRBJ1-4
v_gene: TRBV27
abundance: .

CDR3aa: CASTRTGATMLGTEAFF
CDR3nt: TGTGCCAGCACCAGGACAGGGGCCACCATGCTGGGCACTGAAGCTTTCTTT
d_gene: TRBD1
j_gene: TRBJ1-1
v_gene: TRBV27
abundance: .

CDR3aa: CASLRGSGSGELFF
CDR3nt: TGTGCCAGCCTGCGCGGGAGTGGGTCCGGGGAGCTGTTTTTT
d_gene: TRBD2
j_gene: TRBJ2-2
v_gene: TRBV2
abundance: .

CDR3aa: CASSGGRDSYNEQFF
CDR3nt: TGTGCCAGCAGCGGAGGACGGGACTCCTACAATGAGCAGTTCTTC
d_gene: .
j_gene: TRBJ2-1
v_gene: TRBV2
abundance: .

CDR3aa: CASQARGNEQFF
CDR3nt: TGTGCCAGCCAAGCTAGGGGGAATGAGCAGTTCTTC
d_gene: .
j_gene: TRBJ2-1
v_gene: TRBV7-9
abundance: .

CDR3aa: CASSLGSETATYEQYF
CDR3nt: TGTGCCAGCAGCTTGGGGTCGGAGACAGCCACCTACGAGCAGTACTTC
d_gene: .
j_gene: TRBJ2-7
v_gene: TRBV5-4
abundance: .

CDR3aa: CASSVEARRAGDYGYTF
CDR3nt: TGTGCCAGCAGCGTAGAAGCCCGGCGGGCAGGTGACTATGGCTACACCTTC
d_gene: .
j_gene: TRBJ1-2
v_gene: TRBV9
abundance: .

CDR3aa: CATSVRQGAYNEQFF
CDR3nt: TGTGCCACCAGCGTCAGACAGGGGGCCTACAATGAGCAGTTCTTC
d_gene: TRBD1
j_gene: TRBJ2-1
v_gene: TRBV15
abundance: .